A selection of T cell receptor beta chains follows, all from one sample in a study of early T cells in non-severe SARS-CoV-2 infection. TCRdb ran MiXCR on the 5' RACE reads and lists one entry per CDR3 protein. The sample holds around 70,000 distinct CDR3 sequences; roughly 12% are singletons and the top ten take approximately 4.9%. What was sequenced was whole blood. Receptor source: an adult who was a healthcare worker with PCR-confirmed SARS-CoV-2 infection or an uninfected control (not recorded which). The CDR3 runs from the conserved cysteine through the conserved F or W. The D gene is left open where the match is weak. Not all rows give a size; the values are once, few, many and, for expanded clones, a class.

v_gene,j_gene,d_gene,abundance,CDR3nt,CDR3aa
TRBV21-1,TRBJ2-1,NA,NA,TGTGCCAGCAGAGGGTCCTACAATGAGCAGTTCTTC,CASRGSYNEQFF
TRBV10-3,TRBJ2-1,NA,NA,TGTGCCATCAGGGACTCAGGGTCAAATGAGCAGTTCTTC,CAIRDSGSNEQFF
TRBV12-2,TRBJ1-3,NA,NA,TGTGTAAGTCGCTTAGGCTCAACAGGGGAAGTTGAAAACACCATATATTTT,CVSRLGSTGEVENTIYF
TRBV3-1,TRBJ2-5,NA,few,TGTGCCAGCACCAGACAGGTTGGGACTCAAGAGACCCAGTACTTC,CASTRQVGTQETQYF
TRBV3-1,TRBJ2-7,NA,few,TGTGCCAGCAGCCAAGATCAGACGAGGAGAGCCTACGAGCAGTACTTC,CASSQDQTRRAYEQYF
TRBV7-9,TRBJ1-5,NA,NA,TGTGCCAGCAGCTTACAGGCAGGTGATCAGCCCCAGCATTTT,CASSLQAGDQPQHF
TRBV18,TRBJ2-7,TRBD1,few,TGTGCCAGCTCACCTACAGACAGGGGAATTTTCTACGAGCAGTACTTC,CASSPTDRGIFYEQYF
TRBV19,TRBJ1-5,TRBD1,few,TGTGCCAGTAGTAACCGACAGGGAATAAATCAGCCCCAGCATTTT,CASSNRQGINQPQHF
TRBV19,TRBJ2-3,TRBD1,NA,TGTGCCAGTTGGGACAGTAGCGCTTCACCGGAGCAGTATTTT,CASWDSSASPEQYF
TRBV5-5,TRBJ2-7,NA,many,TGTGCCAGCAGCTTGGGACAGGGACTCTCCTACGAGCAGTACTTC,CASSLGQGLSYEQYF
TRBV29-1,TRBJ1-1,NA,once,TGCAGCGTTGAAGCTCAGGGCCGTGTCACTGAAGCTTTCTTT,CSVEAQGRVTEAFF
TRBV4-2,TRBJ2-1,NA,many,TGTGCCAGCAGCCTAGGACCAGAGCAGTTCTTC,CASSLGPEQFF
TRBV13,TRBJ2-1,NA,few,TGTGCCAGCAGCTTAGGGAGGAGCCCCTACAATGAGCAGTTCTTC,CASSLGRSPYNEQFF
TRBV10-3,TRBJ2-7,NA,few,TGTGCCATCAGCACCGGGACTTCGTCCGTCTCCTACGAGCAGTACTTC,CAISTGTSSVSYEQYF